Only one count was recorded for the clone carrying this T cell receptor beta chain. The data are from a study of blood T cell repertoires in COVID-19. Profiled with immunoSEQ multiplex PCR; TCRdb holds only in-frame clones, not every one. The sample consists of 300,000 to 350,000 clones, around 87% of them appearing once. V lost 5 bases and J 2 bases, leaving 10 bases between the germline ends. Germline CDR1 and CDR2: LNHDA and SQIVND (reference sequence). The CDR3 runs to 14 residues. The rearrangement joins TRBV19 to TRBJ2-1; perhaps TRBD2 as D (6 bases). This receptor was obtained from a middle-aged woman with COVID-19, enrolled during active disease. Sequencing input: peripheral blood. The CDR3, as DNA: TGTGCCAGTAGTTGGGGGGATGCCTACAATGAGCAGTTCTTC. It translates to CASSWGDAYNEQFF. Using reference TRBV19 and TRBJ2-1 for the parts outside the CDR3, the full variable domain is DGGITQSPKYLFRKEGQNVTLSCEQNLNHDAMYWYRQDPGQGLRLIYYSQIVNDFQKGDIAEGYSVSREKKESFPLTVTSAQKNPTAFYLCASSWGDAYNEQFFGPGTRLTVL.